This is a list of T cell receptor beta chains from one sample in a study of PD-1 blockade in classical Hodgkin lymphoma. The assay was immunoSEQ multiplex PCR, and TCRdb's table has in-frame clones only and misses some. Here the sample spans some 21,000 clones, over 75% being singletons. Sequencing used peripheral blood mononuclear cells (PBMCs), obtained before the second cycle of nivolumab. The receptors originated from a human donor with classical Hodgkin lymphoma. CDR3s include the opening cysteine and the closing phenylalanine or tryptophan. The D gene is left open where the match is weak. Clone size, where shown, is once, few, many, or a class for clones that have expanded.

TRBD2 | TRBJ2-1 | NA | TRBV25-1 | CASSEFQGGNYNEQFF | TGTGCCAGCAGTGAATTCCAGGGAGGGAACTACAATGAGCAGTTCTTC
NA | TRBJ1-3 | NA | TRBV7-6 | CASSLGVQGAGNTIYF | TGTGCCAGCAGCTTAGGGGTACAGGGTGCTGGAAACACCATATATTTT
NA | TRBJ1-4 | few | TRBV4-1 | CASSPFGDRSNEKLFF | TGCGCCAGCAGCCCCTTCGGGGATAGGTCTAATGAAAAACTGTTTTTT
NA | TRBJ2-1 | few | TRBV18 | CASSPLSDHEQFF | TGTGCCAGCTCACCACTCAGCGACCATGAGCAGTTCTTC
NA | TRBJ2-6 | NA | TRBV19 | CASSLGVSGANVLTF | TGTGCCAGTAGTCTGGGGGTCTCTGGGGCCAACGTCCTGACTTTC
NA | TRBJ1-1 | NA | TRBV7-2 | CASSLGRGITGNTEAFF | TGTGCCAGCAGCTTAGGACGAGGGATCACAGGGAACACTGAAGCTTTCTTT
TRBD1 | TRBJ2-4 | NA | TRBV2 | CATSTFPGQGIVDAKNIQYF | TGTGCCACCTCCACCTTCCCGGGACAGGGGATAGTTGATGCCAAAAACATTCAGTACTTC
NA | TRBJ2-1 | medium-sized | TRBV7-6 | CASSPGAVNEQFF | TGTGCCAGCAGCCCAGGAGCGGTGAATGAGCAGTTCTTC
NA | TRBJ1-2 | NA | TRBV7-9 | CASSFPEEGVNGYTF | TGTGCCAGCAGCTTCCCCGAAGAGGGGGTGAACGGCTACACCTTC
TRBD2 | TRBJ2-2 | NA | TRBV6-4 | CASSDGGSGRSNTGELFF | TGTGCCAGCAGTGACGGTGGTAGCGGGAGGTCGAACACCGGGGAGCTGTTTTTT
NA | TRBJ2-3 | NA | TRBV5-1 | CASSPRGWADTQYF | TGCGCCAGCAGCCCGAGGGGGTGGGCAGATACGCAGTATTTT
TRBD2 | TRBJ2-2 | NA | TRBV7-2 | CASSSLAVNTGELFF | TGTGCCAGCAGTTCCCTAGCGGTGAACACCGGGGAGCTGTTTTTT
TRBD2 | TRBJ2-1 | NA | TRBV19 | CASSKAGGTGEQFF | TGTGCCAGTAGTAAAGCGGGAGGCACAGGAGAGCAGTTCTTC
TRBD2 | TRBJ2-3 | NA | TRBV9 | CASSVESAGEVTDTQYF | TGTGCCAGCAGCGTAGAATCAGCGGGAGAGGTCACAGATACGCAGTATTTT
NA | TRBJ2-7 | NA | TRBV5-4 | CASSHLLSTETYEQYF | TGTGCCAGCAGCCATCTCCTATCGACAGAGACCTACGAGCAGTACTTC
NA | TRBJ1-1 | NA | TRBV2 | CASSDRTNTEAFF | TGTGCCAGCAGCGACAGGACGAACACTGAAGCTTTCTTT
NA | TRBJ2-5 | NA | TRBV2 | CASRGVNGETQYF | TGTGCCAGCAGGGGGGTTAATGGGGAGACCCAGTACTTC
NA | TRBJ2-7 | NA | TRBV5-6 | CASSVTSSYEQYF | TGTGCCAGCAGCGTGACTAGTTCCTACGAGCAGTACTTC
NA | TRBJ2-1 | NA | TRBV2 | CASAGYEQFF | TGTGCCAGCGCGGGATACGAGCAGTTCTTC
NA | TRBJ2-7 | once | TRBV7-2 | CASSLGGLKYEQYF | TGTGCCAGCAGCTTAGGTGGGTTAAAGTACGAGCAGTACTTC
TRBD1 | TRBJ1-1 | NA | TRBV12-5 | CASGRDRDPEAFF | TGTGCTAGTGGCCGGGACAGGGACCCTGAAGCTTTCTTT
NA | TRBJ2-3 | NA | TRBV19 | CASKTGVITDTQYF | TGTGCCAGTAAAACGGGGGTAATCACAGATACGCAGTATTTT